Listed below are T cell receptor beta chains from one sample, sequenced in a study of spatial heterogeneity in lung cancer. MiXCR was run by TCRdb on the 5' RACE reads, yielding one entry per CDR3 protein. There are about 92,000 distinct CDR3 sequences in the sample; about an eighth occur only once, and roughly 39% lies in the top ten. Sequencing used PBMCs, obtained at surgery. The receptors stem from a male donor with early-stage non-small cell lung cancer. The CDR3 runs from the conserved cysteine through the conserved F or W.

14	TRBJ2-1	TRBV29-1	CSVDGTGANNEQFF
14	TRBJ1-5	TRBV20-1	CSAMGTGVFQPQHF
15	TRBJ1-5	TRBV7-2	CASSLMTGANQPQHF
13	TRBJ1-1	TRBV30	CAWDRRLDTEAFF
12	TRBJ1-6	TRBV3-1	CASSLGDSPLHF
17	TRBJ2-6	TRBV27	CASRSDWAVPGANVLTF
12	TRBJ2-7	TRBV3-1	CASSQRRGEQYF
14	TRBJ2-7	TRBV6-2/TRBV6-3	CASSYSSRTYEQYF
14	TRBJ2-1	TRBV20-1	CSARGVSGSQSEFF
13	TRBJ1-5	TRBV7-2	CASSQTGDQPQHF
16	TRBJ2-1	TRBV11-2	CASSLDHGGGYNEQFF
17	TRBJ1-5	TRBV19	CASSISGTTKSNQPQHF
14	TRBJ1-2	TRBV6-5	CASSSSGTGGADTF
16	TRBJ1-2	TRBV15	CATSRDQTRVPHGYTF
15	TRBJ2-3	TRBV10-3	CAISDPLGLGDTQYF
13	TRBJ2-7	TRBV20-1	CSADRQGAYEQYF
17	TRBJ2-2	TRBV10-1	CASSDPGGSPNTGELFF
16	TRBJ1-6	TRBV7-2	CASSLDASSYNSPLHF
14	TRBJ2-5	TRBV5-1	CASSPTYPRETQYF
16	TRBJ1-6	TRBV6-6	CASSWASLIYNSPLHF
12	TRBJ1-1	TRBV24-1	CATSRGTAEAFF
12	TRBJ2-7	TRBV6-1	CASRDVRYEQYF
12	TRBJ1-2	TRBV29-1	CSVEELRQGYTF
12	TRBJ2-5	TRBV15	CATSGAKKTQYF
18	TRBJ2-2	TRBV9	CASSPQHGTGLNTGELFF
14	TRBJ2-1	TRBV18	CASSPPSGYNEQFF
15	TRBJ2-3	TRBV19	CASNGGLAGSDTQYF
16	TRBJ2-7	TRBV5-1	CASSLRSASESYEQYF
21	TRBJ2-7	TRBV4-3	CASSLKYPLSGAAPNSYEQYF
16	TRBJ2-6	TRBV6-1	CASSPQESGGANVLTF
16	TRBJ1-1	TRBV6-5	CASSYGTGTTNTEAFF
15	TRBJ2-7	TRBV7-9	CASSSTGQGADEQYF
14	TRBJ1-5	TRBV2	CASSSRTGWESQHF
16	TRBJ2-7	TRBV2	CASSGQGSGSSYEQYF
13	TRBJ2-5	TRBV18	CASSPGTKETQYF
12	TRBJ2-3	TRBV7-2	CASSSAGDTQYF
16	TRBJ1-6	TRBV27	CASSLGQVWANSPLHF
15	TRBJ2-3	TRBV7-2	CASSLARGMADTQYF
15	TRBJ2-3	TRBV5-1	CASSLVSTSTDTQYF
12	TRBJ2-7	TRBV20-1	CSVLAGGTEQYF
15	TRBJ1-5	TRBV24-1	CATSDTTGGMQPQHF
15	TRBJ2-1	TRBV14	CASSRGVGQVNEQFF
13	TRBJ2-5	TRBV28	CASSFEVQETQYF
16	TRBJ2-7	TRBV21-1	CASSKRTVSGYYEQYF
14	TRBJ2-1	TRBV7-2	CASKLAGVLNEQFF
14	TRBJ2-6	TRBV5-1	CASSGGTGANVLTF
15	TRBJ2-1	TRBV7-2	CASSGLAGGHDEQFF
13	TRBJ2-3	TRBV2	CASRDSPTDTQYF
14	TRBJ1-1	TRBV29-1	CSVEARGRSTEAFF
17	TRBJ1-3	TRBV4-2	CASSQERDREAGNTIYF
15	TRBJ1-1	TRBV5-4	CASRHPGFRDTEAFF
18	TRBJ2-3	TRBV28	CASSFPRGAGGSLVAQYF